This entry describes one TCR beta chain. Its target is unknown. This record belongs to a study of T-cell reconstitution after alpha-beta-depleted transplantation in children. Study-wide results and limits: Two months or so post-transplant, alpha-beta T cells reportedly derived from several hundred expanded graft clones.

Germline V gene sequence: CDR1 SQVTM, CDR2 ANQGSEA. The length of the CDR3 is 14 residues. V lost 3 bases and J lost 0, with 11 bases in between. As it was prepared, the TCRbeta library received unique molecular identifiers. TCRdb independently ran MiXCR on the PCR reads; one entry per CDR3 protein. Among more than 200,000 distinct CDR3 sequences, roughly 24% were seen once, and the ten largest hold around 2.5%. This specimen consisted of PBMCs, obtained before TCRalphabeta/CD19-depleted stem cell transplant. The J gene is TRBJ1-1, the V gene TRBV29-1, with D unresolved. The TCR originated in a girl aged 2 to 9 with Fanconi anemia, due to receive a stem cell transplant. CDR3 sequence (DNA): TGCAGCGTTGATGTAGGATTCTTGAACACTGAAGCTTTCTTT. It translates to CSVDVGFLNTEAFF.